Listed below are T cell receptor beta chains from one sample, sequenced in a study of CD8+ T cells in alopecia areata. Some clones are missing from TCRdb's copy, which holds only in-frame ones; the method was immunoSEQ multiplex PCR. The sample consists of around 140,000 clones, about 47% of them appearing once. The sample here was CD4+ T cells sorted from blood, taken at week 0. Every receptor here comes from a human donor with alopecia areata. The CDR3 runs from the conserved cysteine through the conserved F or W. A D gene is named only where the DNA matches it firmly. Clone sizes are given selectively: once, few, many, or a class where the clone is expanded.

cdr3_length	d_call	v_call	clone_size	j_call	cdr3_aa	cdr3_nt
11	.	TRBV6-1	.	TRBJ2-5	CATAMERSQYF	TGTGCCACCGCCATGGAAAGGTCCCAGTACTTC
15	.	TRBV19	.	TRBJ1-5	CASRDYRNSNQPQHF	TGTGCCAGTAGAGACTACAGAAATAGCAATCAGCCCCAGCATTTT
14	.	TRBV13	.	TRBJ1-2	CASSLGRGFYGYTF	TGTGCCAGCAGCTTAGGCCGAGGGTTTTATGGCTACACCTTC
17	TRBD1	TRBV6-1	few	TRBJ1-5	CASSEPRTGSYNQPQHF	TGTGCCAGCAGTGAACCTCGGACAGGCTCCTACAATCAGCCCCAGCATTTT
10	.	TRBV30	few	TRBJ1-2	CAWYEYGYTF	TGTGCCTGGTATGAGTATGGCTACACCTTC
13	.	TRBV6-5	.	TRBJ1-1	CASSTELGTEAFF	TGTGCCAGCAGTACAGAACTGGGGACTGAAGCTTTCTTT
14	.	TRBV30	.	TRBJ1-1	CAWSVPDMNTEAFF	TGTGCCTGGAGTGTACCGGATATGAACACTGAAGCTTTCTTT
13	TRBD1	TRBV29-1	.	TRBJ2-7	CSVRDRGFYEQYF	TGCAGCGTCCGGGACAGGGGATTCTACGAGCAGTACTTC
14	.	TRBV5-1	few	TRBJ2-5	CASSVPSSAETQYF	TGCGCCAGCAGCGTCCCTAGTTCTGCTGAGACCCAGTACTTC
10	TRBD2	TRBV20-1	few	TRBJ2-5	CSAGRETQYF	TGCAGTGCCGGGAGGGAGACCCAGTACTTC
15	.	TRBV7-2	.	TRBJ2-2	CASSLAGLNTGELFF	TGTGCCAGCAGCTTAGCAGGCCTGAACACCGGGGAGCTGTTTTTT
16	TRBD1	TRBV4-1	few	TRBJ2-1	CASSQAGTGGPNEQFF	TGCGCCAGCAGCCAAGCTGGGACAGGGGGACCCAATGAGCAGTTCTTC
13	TRBD1	TRBV30	.	TRBJ1-5	CAWATGGEQPQHF	TGTGCCTGGGCGACAGGGGGCGAACAGCCCCAGCATTTT
15	TRBD1	TRBV2	.	TRBJ2-5	CASSVGQGGGETQYF	TGTGCCAGCAGTGTCGGACAGGGGGGAGGAGAGACCCAGTACTTC
14	TRBD1	TRBV2	.	TRBJ1-5	CASSELGQGQPQHF	TGTGCCAGCAGTGAACTGGGACAGGGCCAGCCCCAGCATTTT
15	TRBD2	TRBV30	.	TRBJ2-7	CAWSKSTSGTPQQYF	TGTGCCTGGAGTAAATCGACTAGCGGAACCCCACAGCAGTACTTC
17	.	TRBV7-2	.	TRBJ2-7	CASSPPRSGPNPYEQYF	TGTGCCAGCAGCCCGCCTCGCTCGGGTCCCAATCCCTACGAGCAGTACTTC
18	TRBD2	TRBV7-8	few	TRBJ2-7	CASSIGTSGRKESYEQYF	TGTGCCAGCAGCATCGGGACTAGCGGGAGGAAAGAATCCTACGAGCAGTACTTC
18	.	TRBV21-1	few	TRBJ2-3	CASSRTSPIKRGTDTQYF	TGTGCCAGCAGCAGGACTAGCCCGATTAAGAGGGGCACAGATACGCAGTATTTT
13	.	TRBV7-2	.	TRBJ2-5	CASSSGPQETQYF	TGTGCCAGCAGCTCGGGACCACAAGAGACCCAGTACTTC
13	.	TRBV30	.	TRBJ1-4	CAWNRDRNEKLFF	TGTGCCTGGAATAGGGACCGTAATGAAAAACTGTTTTTT
15	TRBD1	TRBV7-9	once	TRBJ2-2	CASRKRQGNTGELFF	TGTGCCAGCAGAAAACGACAGGGGAACACCGGGGAGCTGTTTTTT
14	.	TRBV9	once	TRBJ2-5	CASSVGGVQETQYF	TGTGCCAGCAGCGTAGGTGGAGTCCAAGAGACCCAGTACTTC
14	TRBD1	TRBV30	.	TRBJ1-2	CACQTPGQGYGYTF	TGTGCCTGCCAGACTCCGGGACAGGGTTACGGCTACACCTTC
16	.	TRBV7-2	few	TRBJ2-3	CASSPRGGNTGDTQYF	TGTGCCAGCAGCCCCCGGGGAGGGAACACAGGGGATACGCAGTATTTT
14	.	TRBV23-1	.	TRBJ2-4	CATIPGERADIQYF	TGCGCCACAATACCAGGGGAGAGGGCGGACATTCAGTACTTC
16	TRBD2	TRBV7-3	.	TRBJ2-3	CASSRSTSGMGDTQYF	TGTGCCAGCAGCCGCTCGACTAGCGGGATGGGAGATACGCAGTATTTT
14	.	TRBV5-1	.	TRBJ2-3	CASSLAGAGDTQYF	TGCGCCAGCAGCTTGGCTGGGGCCGGCGATACGCAGTATTTT
13	TRBD1	TRBV30	.	TRBJ1-2	CAFSTGGYGGYTF	TGTGCCTTCTCGACAGGGGGCTACGGTGGCTACACCTTC
15	.	TRBV18	.	TRBJ2-3	CASSFGGEGADTQYF	TGTGCCAGCTCATTCGGGGGAGAAGGGGCAGATACGCAGTATTTT
14	TRBD1	TRBV6-5	.	TRBJ1-5	CASSYSGQGKAQHF	TGTGCCAGCAGTTACTCGGGACAGGGGAAAGCCCAGCATTTT
16	.	TRBV5-5	.	TRBJ1-1	CASSLDGGQRNTEAFF	TGTGCCAGCAGCTTGGATGGGGGGCAGAGGAACACTGAAGCTTTCTTT
16	.	TRBV7-2	.	TRBJ2-3	CASSLAIGLAADTQYF	TGTGCCAGCAGCTTAGCGATAGGTTTAGCGGCAGATACGCAGTATTTT